This T cell receptor (beta chain) was identified during a study of shared clonotypes between healthy human individuals. Details on this clone: This CDR3 is also generated by other DNA sequences in the sample.

The CDR3 is made up of 16 amino acids. V was pared by 5 bases and J by 0 bases, with 2 bases of the junction left unmatched. CDR1 is LNHDA and CDR2 is SQIVND in the germline V gene (reference sequence). Profiled with immunoSEQ multiplex PCR; TCRdb holds only in-frame clones, not every one. Counted here are some 2,400,000 clones, 95% occurring once; the ten biggest clones make up approximately 0.13%. The sample consisted of naive CD4+ T cells sorted from blood. Subset defined: CD45RA+ positively selected. V gene TRBV19 combines with J gene TRBJ2-3, with 13 bases fitting TRBD2. The TCR was taken from a man in his late teens or twenties in good health. The CDR3 reads CASSLGLAGSTDTQYF. DNA of the CDR3: TGTGCCAGTAGTCTGGGACTAGCGGGGAGCACAGATACGCAGTATTTT.